Presented here are 7 T cell receptor beta chains from one specimen sequenced in a study of CD8+ T cells in alopecia areata. The treatment here: oral pan-JAK inhibitor, 5-10 mg twice daily. Isolated RNA was reverse transcribed into cDNA used as the sequencing template. Using immunoSEQ multiplex PCR, the repertoire was profiled, and TCRdb retains in-frame clones only, with some absent. Among some 220,000 clones listed, around 57% were seen once. Sequenced material: CD4+ T cells sorted from blood, taken at week 4, from a patient treated with tofacitinib. These receptors were collected from a human donor with alopecia areata.

In this sample, this clone turned up many times. V usage is TRBV4-3 and J usage is TRBJ2-1; no clear D. This CDR3 has 14 amino acids. Per the germline V gene, CDR1 is LGHNA and CDR2 is YSLEER. Trimming pared 1 base from V and 7 bases from J, leaving 11 bases between. The CDR3: CASSQVPKPNEQFF. The CDR3 region has the DNA TGCGCCAGCAGCCAAGTGCCAAAACCAAATGAGCAGTTCTTC.

This chain uses TRBV29-1 with TRBJ1-1, with a tentative D call TRBD1 (6 bases). V gave up 3 bases and J gave up 2 bases, with 16 bases separating them. The CDR3 has 15 residues. CDR1 and CDR2 (germline): SQVTM, ANQGSEA. The CDR3 DNA reads as TGCAGCGTTGAGCAGGACAGATTAACTAACACTGAAGCTTTCTTT. It yields the protein CSVEQDRLTNTEAFF.

The V call is TRBV29-1, the J call TRBJ1-1; tentative D call: TRBD1 (5 bases). Germline V gene data show CDR1 as SQVTM and CDR2 as ANQGSEA. The length of the CDR3 is 13 residues. Deletions cut 7 bases from V and 6 bases from J, with 18 bases between. CDR3 residues: CSASSRVIPEAFF. CDR3 DNA: TGCAGCGCCTCGTCCAGGGTTATCCCTGAAGCTTTCTTT.

The chain combines TRBV11-2 with TRBJ2-2, with D perhaps TRBD1 (6 bases). Trimming stripped 6 bases from V and 7 bases from J, with 18 bases between. The germline CDR1 and CDR2 sequences are SGHAT and FQNNGV. The CDR3 runs to 15 residues. CDR3 DNA: TGTGCCAGCAGGCCGCAGGGGTTGGGGGTCGGGGAGCTGTTTTTT. Amino acid sequence: CASRPQGLGVGELFF. Supplemented by reference TRBV11-2 and TRBJ2-2, the full variable domain reads EAGVAQSPRYKIIEKRQSVAFWCNPISGHATLYWYQQILGQGPKLLIQFQNNGVVDDSQLPKDRFSAERLKGVDSTLKIQPAKLEDSAVYLCASRPQGLGVGELFFGEGSRLTVL.

The rearrangement links TRBV27 to TRBJ2-5; D assignment may be TRBD1 or TRBD2 (5 bases each). The CDR3 consists of 15 residues. V was shortened by 2 bases and J by 9 bases, with 19 bases between the two germline ends. Germline CDR1 reads MNHEY; CDR2 reads SMNVEV (reference sequence). The CDR3 protein is CASSLAARAVGAQYF. DNA of the CDR3: TGTGCCAGCAGTTTAGCCGCCAGAGCGGTGGGGGCCCAGTACTTC.

The rearrangement joins TRBV23-1 to TRBJ1-2; no reliable D call. TRBV23-1 is an open reading frame whose function is uncertain. The V end lost 3 bases, the J end lost 6 bases, and 8 bases lay between the germline ends. The CDR3 covers 12 residues. In DNA form, the CDR3 reads TGCGCCAGCAGTCAGGGAGTAGATGGCTACACCTTC. Protein sequence: CASSQGVDGYTF.

This clone has more than one count but fewer than ten. This rearrangement joins TRBV5-1 to TRBJ2-2; no firm D call. Deletions cut 0 bases from V and 6 bases from J, with 9 bases between. CDR1 SGHRS and CDR2 YFSETQ come from the germline V gene. This CDR3 spans 14 amino acids. DNA for the CDR3: TGCGCCAGCAGCTTGGAACGCATCCCCGGGGAGCTGTTTTTT. Residues: CASSLERIPGELFF.